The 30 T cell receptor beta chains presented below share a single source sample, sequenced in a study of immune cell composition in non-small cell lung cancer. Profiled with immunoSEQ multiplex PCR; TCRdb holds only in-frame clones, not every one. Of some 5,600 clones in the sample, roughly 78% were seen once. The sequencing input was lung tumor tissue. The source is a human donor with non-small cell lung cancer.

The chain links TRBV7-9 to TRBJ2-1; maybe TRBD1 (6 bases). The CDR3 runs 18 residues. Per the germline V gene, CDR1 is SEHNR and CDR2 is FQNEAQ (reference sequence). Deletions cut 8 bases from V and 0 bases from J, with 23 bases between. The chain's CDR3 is CASAGLLGDTRSYNEQFF. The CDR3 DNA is TGTGCCAGCGCCGGACTCTTGGGGGACACTCGCTCCTACAATGAGCAGTTCTTC. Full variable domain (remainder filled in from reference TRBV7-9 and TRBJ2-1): DTGVSQNPRHKITKRGQNVTFRCDPISEHNRLYWYRQTLGQGPEFLTYFQNEAQLEKSRLLSDRFSAERPKGSFSTLEIQRTEQGDSAMYLCASAGLLGDTRSYNEQFFGPGTRLTVL.

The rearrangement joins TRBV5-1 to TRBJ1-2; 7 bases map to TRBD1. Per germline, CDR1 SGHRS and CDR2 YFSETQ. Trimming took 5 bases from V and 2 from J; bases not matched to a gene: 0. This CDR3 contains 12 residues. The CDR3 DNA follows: TGCGCCAGCAGACAGGGGAACTATGGCTACACCTTC. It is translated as CASRQGNYGYTF.

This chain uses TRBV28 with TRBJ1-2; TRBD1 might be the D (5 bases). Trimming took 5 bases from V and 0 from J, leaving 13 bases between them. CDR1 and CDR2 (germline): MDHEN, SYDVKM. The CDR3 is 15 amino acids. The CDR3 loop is CASSTPGNANYGYTF. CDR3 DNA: TGTGCCAGCAGTACCCCAGGGAACGCTAACTATGGCTACACCTTC.

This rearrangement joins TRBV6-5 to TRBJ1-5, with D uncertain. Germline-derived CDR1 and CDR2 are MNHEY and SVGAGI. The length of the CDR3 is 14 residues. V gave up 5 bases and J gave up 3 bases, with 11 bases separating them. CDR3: CASSPGFLNQPQHF. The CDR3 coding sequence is TGTGCCAGCAGTCCGGGATTTCTCAATCAGCCCCAGCATTTT.

The CDR3 is CASSLNSEHEQYF. The CDR3 DNA reads as TGTGCCAGCAGCCTAAATAGCGAGCACGAGCAGTACTTC. This chain connects TRBV7-9 to TRBJ2-7; tentatively, D is TRBD2 (5 bases). Trimming cost V 5 bases and J 5 bases, with 13 bases left between them. Germline CDR1 and CDR2: SEHNR and FQNEAQ (reference sequence). This CDR3 has 13 amino acids.

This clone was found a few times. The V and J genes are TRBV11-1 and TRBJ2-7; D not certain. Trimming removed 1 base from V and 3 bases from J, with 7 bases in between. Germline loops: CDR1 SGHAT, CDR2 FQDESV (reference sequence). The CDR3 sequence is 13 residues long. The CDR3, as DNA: TGTGCCAGCAGCTTAGGTCGGGTCTACGAGCAGTACTTC. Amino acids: CASSLGRVYEQYF.

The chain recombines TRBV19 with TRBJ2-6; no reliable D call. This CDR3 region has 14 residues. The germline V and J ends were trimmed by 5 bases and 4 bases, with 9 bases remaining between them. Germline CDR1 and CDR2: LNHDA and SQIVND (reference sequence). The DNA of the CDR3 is TGTGCCAGTAGTTCCGGTGCCGGGGCCAACGTCCTGACTTTC. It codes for CASSSGAGANVLTF.

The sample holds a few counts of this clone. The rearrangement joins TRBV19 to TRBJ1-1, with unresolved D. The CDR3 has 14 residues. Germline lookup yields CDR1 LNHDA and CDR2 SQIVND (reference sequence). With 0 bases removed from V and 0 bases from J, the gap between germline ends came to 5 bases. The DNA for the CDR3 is TGTGCCAGTAGTATAGACAGCGTGAACACTGAAGCTTTCTTT. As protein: CASSIDSVNTEAFF.

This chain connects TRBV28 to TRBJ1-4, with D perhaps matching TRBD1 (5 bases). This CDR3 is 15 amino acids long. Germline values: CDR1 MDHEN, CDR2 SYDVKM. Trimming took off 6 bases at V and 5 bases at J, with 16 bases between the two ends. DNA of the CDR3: TGTGCCAGCAGCCGAGAGTTGACAGAGAATGAAAAACTGTTTTTT. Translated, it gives CASSRELTENEKLFF.

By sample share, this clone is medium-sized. CDR3 region: CAISQTGQTYNEQFF. In DNA form, the CDR3 reads TGTGCCATCAGCCAAACGGGACAGACCTACAATGAGCAGTTCTTC. This chain connects TRBV10-3 to TRBJ2-1, with TRBD1 identical over 7 bases. With 6 bases clipped from V and 2 bases from J, the junction kept 7 bases outside the gene matches. The germline gives CDR1 ENHRY, CDR2 SYGVKD. CDR3 length equals 15 residues.

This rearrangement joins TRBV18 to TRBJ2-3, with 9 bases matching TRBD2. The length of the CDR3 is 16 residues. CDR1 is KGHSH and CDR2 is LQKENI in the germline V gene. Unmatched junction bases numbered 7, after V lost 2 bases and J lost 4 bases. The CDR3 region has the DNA TGTGCCAGCTCACCAAACGAGCGGGGGGTGCCAGATACGCAGTATTTT. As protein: CASSPNERGVPDTQYF.

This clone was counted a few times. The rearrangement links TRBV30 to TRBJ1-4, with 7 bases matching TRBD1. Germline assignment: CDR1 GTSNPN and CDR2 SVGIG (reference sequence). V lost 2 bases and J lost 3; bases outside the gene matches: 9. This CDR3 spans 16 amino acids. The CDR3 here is CAWSQNRGLANEKLFF. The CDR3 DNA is TGTGCCTGGAGTCAAAACAGGGGTCTGGCTAATGAAAAACTGTTTTTT.

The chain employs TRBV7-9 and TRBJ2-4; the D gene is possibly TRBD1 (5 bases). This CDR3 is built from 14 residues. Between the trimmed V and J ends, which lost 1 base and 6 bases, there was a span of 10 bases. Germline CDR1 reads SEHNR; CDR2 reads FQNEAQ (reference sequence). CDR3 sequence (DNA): TGTGCCAGCAGCTTAGGTTTGACAGTAAACATTCAGTACTTC. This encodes CASSLGLTVNIQYF.

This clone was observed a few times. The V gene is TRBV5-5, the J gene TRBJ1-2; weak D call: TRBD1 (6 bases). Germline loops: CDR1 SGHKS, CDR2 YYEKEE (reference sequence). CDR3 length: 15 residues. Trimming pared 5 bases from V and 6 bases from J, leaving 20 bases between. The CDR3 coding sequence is TGTGCCAGCAGTCCCGGTGGGGGGGGCGCAGATGGCTACACCTTC. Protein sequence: CASSPGGGGADGYTF. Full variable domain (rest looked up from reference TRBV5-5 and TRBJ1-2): DAGVTQSPTHLIKTRGQQVTLRCSPISGHKSVSWYQQVLGQGPQFIFQYYEKEERGRGNFPDRFSARQFPNYSSELNVNALLLGDSALYLCASSPGGGGADGYTFGSGTRLTVV.

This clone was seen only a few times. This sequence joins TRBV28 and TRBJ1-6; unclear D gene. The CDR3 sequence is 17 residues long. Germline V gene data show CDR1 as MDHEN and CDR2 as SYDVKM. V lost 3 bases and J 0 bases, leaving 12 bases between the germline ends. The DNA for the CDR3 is TGTGCCAGCAGTTTTAGACATCTAGCCTCCTATAATTCACCCCTCCACTTT. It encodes CASSFRHLASYNSPLHF. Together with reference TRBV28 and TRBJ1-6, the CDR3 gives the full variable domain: DVKVTQSSRYLVKRTGEKVFLECVQDMDHENMFWYRQDPGLGLRLIYFSYDVKMKEKGDIPEGYSVSREKKERFSLILESASTNQTSMYLCASSFRHLASYNSPLHFGNGTRLTVT.

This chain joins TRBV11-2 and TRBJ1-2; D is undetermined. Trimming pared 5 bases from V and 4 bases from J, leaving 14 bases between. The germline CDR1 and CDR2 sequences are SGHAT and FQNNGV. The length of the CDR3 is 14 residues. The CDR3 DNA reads TGTGCCAGCAGCCCCCAGGTCTCCAGCTATGGCTACACCTTC. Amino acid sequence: CASSPQVSSYGYTF.

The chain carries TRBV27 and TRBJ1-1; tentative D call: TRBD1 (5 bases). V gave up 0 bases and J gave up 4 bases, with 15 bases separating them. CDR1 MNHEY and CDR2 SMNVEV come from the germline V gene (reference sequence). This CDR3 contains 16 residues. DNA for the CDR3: TGTGCCAGCAGTTTATCGAGTTGGGGGAGGAGCACTGAAGCTTTCTTT. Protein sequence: CASSLSSWGRSTEAFF.

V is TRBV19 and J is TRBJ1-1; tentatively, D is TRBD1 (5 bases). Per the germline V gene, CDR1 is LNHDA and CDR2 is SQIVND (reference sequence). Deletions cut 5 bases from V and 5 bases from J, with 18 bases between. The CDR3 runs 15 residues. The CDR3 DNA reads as TGTGCCAGTAGTTATAGTGGGGCCGCGGGGACTGAAGCTTTCTTT. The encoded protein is CASSYSGAAGTEAFF.

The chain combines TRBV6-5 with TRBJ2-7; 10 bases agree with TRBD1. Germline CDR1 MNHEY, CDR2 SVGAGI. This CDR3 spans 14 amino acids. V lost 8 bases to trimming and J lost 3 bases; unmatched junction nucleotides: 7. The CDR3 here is CASRPGTGVYEQYF. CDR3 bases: TGTGCCAGCCGACCCGGGACAGGGGTCTACGAGCAGTACTTC.

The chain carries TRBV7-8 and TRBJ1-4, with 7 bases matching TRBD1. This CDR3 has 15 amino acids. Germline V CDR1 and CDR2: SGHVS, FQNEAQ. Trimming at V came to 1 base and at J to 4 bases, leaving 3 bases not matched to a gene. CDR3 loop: CASSLVGTVNEKLFF. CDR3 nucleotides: TGTGCCAGCAGCTTAGTCGGGACAGTTAATGAAAAACTGTTTTTT.

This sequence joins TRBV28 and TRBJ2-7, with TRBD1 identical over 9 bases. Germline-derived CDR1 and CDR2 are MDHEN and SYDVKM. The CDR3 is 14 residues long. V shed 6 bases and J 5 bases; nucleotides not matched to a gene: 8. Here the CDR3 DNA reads TGTGCCAGCAGGAGATGGGACAGGGTCCACGAGCAGTACTTC. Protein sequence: CASRRWDRVHEQYF.

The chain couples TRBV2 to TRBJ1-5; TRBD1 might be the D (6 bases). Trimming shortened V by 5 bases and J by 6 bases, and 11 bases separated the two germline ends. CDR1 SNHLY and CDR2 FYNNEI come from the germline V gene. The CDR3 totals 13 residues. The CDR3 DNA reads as TGTGCCAGCAGTCCAGGGGTCGGTCAGCCCCAGCATTTT. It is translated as CASSPGVGQPQHF.

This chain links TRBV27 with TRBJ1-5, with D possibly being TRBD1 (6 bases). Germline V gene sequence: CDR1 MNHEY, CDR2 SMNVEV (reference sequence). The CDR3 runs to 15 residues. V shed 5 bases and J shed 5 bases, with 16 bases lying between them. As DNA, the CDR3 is TGTGCCAGCAGTGGCATGGGGACAAATGATCAGCCCCAGCATTTT. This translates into CASSGMGTNDQPQHF.

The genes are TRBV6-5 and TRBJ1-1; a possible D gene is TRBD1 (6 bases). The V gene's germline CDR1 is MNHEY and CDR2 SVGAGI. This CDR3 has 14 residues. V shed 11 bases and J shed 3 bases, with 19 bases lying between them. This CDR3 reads CAARSTGQYTEAFF. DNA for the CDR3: TGTGCCGCCCGGTCCACAGGGCAGTACACTGAAGCTTTCTTT.

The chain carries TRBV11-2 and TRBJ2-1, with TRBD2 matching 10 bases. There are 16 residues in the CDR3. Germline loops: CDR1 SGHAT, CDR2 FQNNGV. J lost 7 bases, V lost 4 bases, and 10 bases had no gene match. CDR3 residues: CASSSLTSGSGNEQFF. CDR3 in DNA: TGTGCCAGCAGCTCTTTGACTAGCGGGTCAGGAAATGAGCAGTTCTTC.

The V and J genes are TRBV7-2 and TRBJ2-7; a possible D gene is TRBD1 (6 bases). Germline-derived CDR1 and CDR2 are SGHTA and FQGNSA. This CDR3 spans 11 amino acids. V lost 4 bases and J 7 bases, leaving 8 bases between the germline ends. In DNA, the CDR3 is TGTGCCAGCAGCTGGGGGCTTGAGCAGTACTTC. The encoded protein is CASSWGLEQYF.

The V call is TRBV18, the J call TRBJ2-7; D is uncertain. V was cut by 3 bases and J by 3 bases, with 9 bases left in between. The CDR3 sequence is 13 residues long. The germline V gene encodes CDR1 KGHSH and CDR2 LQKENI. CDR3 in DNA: TGTGCCAGCTCACCGGAACAGCTCTACGAGCAGTACTTC. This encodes CASSPEQLYEQYF. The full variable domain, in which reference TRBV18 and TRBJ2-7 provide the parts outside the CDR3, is NAGVMQNPRHLVRRRGQEARLRCSPMKGHSHVYWYRQLPEEGLKFMVYLQKENIIDESGMPKERFSAEFPKEGPSILRIQQVVRGDSAAYFCASSPEQLYEQYFGPGTRLTVT.

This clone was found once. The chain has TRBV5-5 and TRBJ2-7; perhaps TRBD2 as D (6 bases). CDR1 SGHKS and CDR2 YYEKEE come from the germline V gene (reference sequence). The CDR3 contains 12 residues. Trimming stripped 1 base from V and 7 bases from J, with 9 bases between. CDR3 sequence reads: CASSLLAGEQYF. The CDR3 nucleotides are TGTGCCAGCAGCTTGTTGGCGGGAGAGCAGTACTTC.

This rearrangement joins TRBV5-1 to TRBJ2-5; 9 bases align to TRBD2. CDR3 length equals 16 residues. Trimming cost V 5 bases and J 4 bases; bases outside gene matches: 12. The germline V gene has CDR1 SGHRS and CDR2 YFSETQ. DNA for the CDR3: TGCGCCAGCAGTCCCGGCCGGCTAGCGGGAAGAGAGACCCAGTACTTC. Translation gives CASSPGRLAGRETQYF.

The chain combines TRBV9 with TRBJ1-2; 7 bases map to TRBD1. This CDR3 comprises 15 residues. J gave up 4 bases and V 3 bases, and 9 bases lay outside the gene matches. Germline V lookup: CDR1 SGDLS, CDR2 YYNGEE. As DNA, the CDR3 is TGTGCCAGCAGCGCGACTTGGGCAGGGGGCTATGGCTACACCTTC. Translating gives CASSATWAGGYGYTF.